This entry features one T cell receptor beta chain sequence. V lost 7 bases to trimming and J lost 7 bases, with 8 bases between them. The germline gives CDR1 MNHEY, CDR2 SVGAGI. The CDR3 has 11 amino acids. These data are taken from a study of monozygotic twins with cystic fibrosis. Only in-frame clones appear in the TCRdb table, and some are missing; sequencing was by immunoSEQ multiplex PCR. The data contain about 30,000 clones, about 82% of them singletons. Sample: blood. The sequence was obtained from a girl aged 2 to 10 with cystic fibrosis. This chain uses TRBV6-5 with TRBJ2-1, with D perhaps being TRBD1 or TRBD2 (5 bases each). CDR3 sequence (DNA): TGTGCCAGCACCAGGGAGAATGAGCAGTTCTTC. Protein sequence: CASTRENEQFF.